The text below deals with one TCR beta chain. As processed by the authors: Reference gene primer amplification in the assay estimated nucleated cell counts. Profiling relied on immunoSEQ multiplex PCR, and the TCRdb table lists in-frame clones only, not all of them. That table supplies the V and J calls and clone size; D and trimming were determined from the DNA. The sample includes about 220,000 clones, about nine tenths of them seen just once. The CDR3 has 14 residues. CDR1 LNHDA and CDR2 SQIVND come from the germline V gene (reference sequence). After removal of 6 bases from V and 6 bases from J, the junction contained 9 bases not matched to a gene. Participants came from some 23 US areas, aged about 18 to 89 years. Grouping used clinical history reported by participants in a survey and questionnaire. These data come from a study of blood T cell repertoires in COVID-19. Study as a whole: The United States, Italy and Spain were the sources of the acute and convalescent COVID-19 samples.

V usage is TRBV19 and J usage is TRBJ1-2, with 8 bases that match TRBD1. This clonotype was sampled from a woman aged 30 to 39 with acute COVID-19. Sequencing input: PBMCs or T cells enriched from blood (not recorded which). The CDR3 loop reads CASRYSGGRDGYTF. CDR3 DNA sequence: TGTGCCAGTAGGTATTCAGGGGGCCGGGATGGCTACACCTTC.